This T cell receptor beta chain comes out of a study of cytomegalovirus exposure and HLA in healthy donors. Germline V gene data show CDR1 as SGHTA and CDR2 as FQGNSA. The CDR3 consists of 15 residues. V was pared by 1 base and J by 5 bases, with 14 bases between. Primers: 60 Vbeta forward and 13 Jbeta reverse. Only in-frame clones appear in the TCRdb table, and some are missing; sequencing was by immunoSEQ multiplex PCR. Among hundreds of thousands of clones listed, roughly 79% were seen once. Material: PBMCs. The receptor was derived from a woman in her forties in good health and CMV-seronegative. This sequence joins TRBV7-2 and TRBJ2-5, with D unresolved. Here the CDR3 DNA reads TGTGCCAGCAGCTTAGTTTTGGCGGCCGGGGAGACCCAGTACTTC. It is translated as CASSLVLAAGETQYF. Complete variable domain (other parts from reference TRBV7-2 and TRBJ2-5): GAGVSQSPSNKVTEKGKDVELRCDPISGHTALYWYRQSLGQGLEFLIYFQGNSAPDKSGLPSDRFSAERTGGSVSTLTIQRTQQEDSAVYLCASSLVLAAGETQYFGPGTRLLVL.